This TCR beta chain was captured by sequencing in a study of T cell repertoires in cytomegalovirus infection (dated by TCRdb to about 2019). For context, the study as a whole: Recently identified HLA-C-restricted CMV epitopes, whose presentation resists viral immunomodulation, were targeted by peptide stimulations together with well-studied HLA-B-restricted epitopes. The HLA type of each donor mattered for the analysis, because public TCR beta signatures pointed to carriage of CMV infection along with the matching HLA type.

Interpreted using the paper, the treatment or condition label stands for: in vitro stimulation with specific CMV peptide epitopes to enrich CMV-specific T cells. This clonotype came up a few times. Its recognized antigen is unknown. The record has no base qualities; no much larger clone is one base away. On the study overall, not on this receptor specifically: The ex vivo response was dominated by HLA-C-restricted CMV-specific TCR beta clonotypes, which also provided the single most frequent clonotype in two of eight donors. In both this cohort and an independent cohort of 350 to 400 donors, the cumulative frequency of public TCR beta family members distinguished carriers of CMV infection plus the relevant HLA type.

The germline ends are 11 bases apart after V is trimmed by 5 bases and J by 0 bases. The germline V gene encodes CDR1 MNHEY and CDR2 SVGEGT. Including cysteine and phenylalanine, the CDR3 has 15 amino acids. Of the read, only the CDR3 DNA is kept; its 45 bases are in frame from base 1. Sequencing used an Illumina HiSeq 1500. In TCRdb, the public reads were trimmed at Q25 with fastp and aligned with MiXCR, with productive beta chains retained. One record per CDR3 amino acid sequence lists the most common genes and DNA. The sample profile shows about 890,000 distinct CDR3 sequences; approximately 30% of them were found once. The ten largest clones represent around an eighth of the sample.

The receptor comes from a human donor in good health (CMV status not recorded). Some clones in this sample may be carry-over from other donors' samples. The sequencing used cultured CD8+ T cells from PBMCs, collected from culture after CMV antigen stimulation. This chain is built from TRBV6-2 or TRBV6-3 and TRBJ2-1, with no confidently assigned D gene. The DNA sequence is as follows: TGTGCCAGCAGTCGAGAGGTGAGCTCCTACAATGAGCAGTTCTTC. The encoded protein is CASSREVSSYNEQFF.